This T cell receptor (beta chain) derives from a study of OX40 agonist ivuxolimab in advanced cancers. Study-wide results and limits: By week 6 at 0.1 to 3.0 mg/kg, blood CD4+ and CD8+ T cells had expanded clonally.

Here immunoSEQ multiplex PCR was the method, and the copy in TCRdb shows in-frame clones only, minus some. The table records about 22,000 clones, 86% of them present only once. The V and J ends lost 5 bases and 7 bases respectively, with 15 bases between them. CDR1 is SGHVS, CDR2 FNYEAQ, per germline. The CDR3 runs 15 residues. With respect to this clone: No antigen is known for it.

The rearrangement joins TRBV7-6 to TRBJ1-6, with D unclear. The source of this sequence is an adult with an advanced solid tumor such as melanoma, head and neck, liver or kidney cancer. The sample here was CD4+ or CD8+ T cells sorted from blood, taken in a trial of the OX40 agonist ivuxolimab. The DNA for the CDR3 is TGTGCCAGCAGCCCCCCGCGGGGAAGGAATTCACCCCTCCACTTT. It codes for CASSPPRGRNSPLHF.